These 12 T cell receptor beta chains came from one sample sequenced in a study of T cell repertoires in cytomegalovirus infection. One entry per CDR3 protein, called by TCRdb with MiXCR from the reads. The table lists about 600,000 distinct CDR3 sequences, 20% to 25% of them singletons. Sequencing input: CD8+ T cells from PBMCs. Receptors were obtained from a human donor in good health (CMV status not recorded). Some clones in this sample may be carry-over from other donors' samples.

This clonotype was detected only a few times. The chain carries TRBV4-1 and TRBJ2-2; unclear D gene. Trimming took off 3 bases at V and 2 bases at J, with 10 bases between the two ends. This CDR3 spans 15 amino acids. CDR1 and CDR2 from the germline V gene are MGHRA and YSYEKL. As DNA, the CDR3 is TGCGCCAGCAGCCATTCTGACACAAACACCGGGGAGCTGTTTTTT. It specifies CASSHSDTNTGELFF.

The chain recombines TRBV24-1 with TRBJ2-5; 7 bases are shared with TRBD2. The germline V gene has CDR1 KGHDR and CDR2 SFDVKD. J lost 4 bases, V lost 7 bases, and 5 bases had no gene match. The CDR3 runs to 13 residues. For the CDR3, the DNA is TGTGCCACCAGGCGGGGGTATAGAGAGACCCAGTACTTC. This translates into CATRRGYRETQYF.

This clonotype was seen ten or more times. This chain joins TRBV7-6 and TRBJ2-2, with D maybe TRBD1 (6 bases). Looked up from germline, CDR1 is SGHVS and CDR2 is FNYEAQ. V dropped 5 bases and J dropped 10 bases, with 11 bases sitting between them. The CDR3 is 12 residues long. CDR3 amino acids: CASSPRTEELFF. The CDR3 nucleotides are TGTGCCAGCAGCCCTAGGACAGAGGAGCTGTTTTTT.

The CDR3 DNA follows: TGCAGTCCCTCCCCGGGACTAGTCACAGATACGCAGTATTTT. Its protein is CSPSPGLVTDTQYF. The gene calls are TRBV20-1 and TRBJ2-3, with 8 bases identical to TRBD2. CDR1 is DFQATT and CDR2 is SNEGSKA in the germline V gene (reference sequence). This CDR3 is built from 14 residues. Unmatched junction bases numbered 9, after V lost 8 bases and J lost 2 bases.

The sample holds a few counts of this clonotype. The DNA for the CDR3 is TGTGCCAGCAGTGAATTTTATGTGGGAGTTGGTTTGAACCGAGCATCAGGGCGAACTGAAGCTTTCTTT. It codes for CASSEFYVGVGLNRASGRTEAFF. This rearrangement joins TRBV25-1 to TRBJ1-1, with D possibly TRBD1 on 5 matching bases. V was pared by 1 base and J by 5 bases, with 38 bases between. Germline-derived CDR1 and CDR2 are MGHDK and SYGVNS. The CDR3 runs to 23 residues.

V is TRBV20-1 and J is TRBJ1-1; 7 bases map to TRBD1. Germline V CDR1 and CDR2: DFQATT, SNEGSKA (reference sequence). CDR3 length: 12 residues. The junction had 7 bases not matched to a gene; V was cut back by 3 bases and J by 9 bases. Here the CDR3 reads CSASYRGEKAFF. CDR3 in DNA: TGCAGTGCTAGTTACAGGGGTGAAAAAGCTTTCTTT.

This clonotype was counted only a few times. It may be a read error: a sequence one base away is much more abundant. The chain uses TRBV7-8 and TRBJ1-3, with D possibly TRBD1 on 6 matching bases. CDR1 and CDR2 (germline): SGHVS, FQNEAQ. The CDR3 extends over 17 amino acids. V lost 0 bases and J lost 0, with 12 bases in between. CDR3 DNA: TGTGCCAGCAGCTTAGCAGGGACATGGACCTCTGGAAACACCATATATTTT. Its protein product is CASSLAGTWTSGNTIYF.

J is TRBJ2-3 and V is TRBV19; 12 bases are a match to TRBD2. This CDR3 spans 16 amino acids. Germline values: CDR1 LNHDA, CDR2 SQIVND (reference sequence). V lost 4 bases, J lost 8 bases, and 10 bases stayed unmatched. CDR3 residues: CASSTDGLAGLGTQYF. The CDR3 region has the DNA TGTGCCAGTAGTACAGACGGACTAGCGGGGTTGGGTACGCAGTATTTT.

In regard to this clonotype: This may arise from a read error, as a much more abundant clone is one base away. The chain links TRBV12-3 or TRBV12-4 to TRBJ2-2; a weak D match, TRBD2 (5 bases). CDR3 length: 16 residues. CDR3 amino acids: CANSPRPGGITGELFF. The CDR3 DNA reads as TGTGCCAACAGTCCTCGGCCTGGAGGAATCACCGGGGAGCTGTTTTTT.

There are many counts of this clonotype. The chain has TRBV7-2 and TRBJ2-3; D is undetermined. CDR3 length: 11 residues. The V end was cut by 0 bases, the J end by 5 bases, with 0 bases between. Per germline, CDR1 SGHTA and CDR2 FQGNSA. The CDR3 spells CASSLADTQYF. The CDR3 nucleotides read TGTGCCAGCAGCTTAGCAGATACGCAGTATTTT.

This clonotype was seen a few times. The J gene is TRBJ2-5, the V gene TRBV4-3, with a tentative D call TRBD2 (6 bases). Germline V gene lookup returns CDR1 LGHNA and CDR2 YSLEER. Trimming removed 4 bases at V and 1 base at J, with 13 bases between. The CDR3 consists of 15 residues. The CDR3 region has the DNA TGCGCCAGCAGCCGCGAGTTAGCGGTCCAAGAGACCCAGTACTTC. It codes for CASSRELAVQETQYF.

The V gene is TRBV20-1, the J gene TRBJ1-2; D is possibly TRBD1 (5 bases). The CDR3 extends over 13 amino acids. V was trimmed by 3 bases and J by 4 bases, leaving 12 bases between them. Germline V gene data show CDR1 as DFQATT and CDR2 as SNEGSKA (reference sequence). CDR3 loop: CSASPPGLYGYTF. In DNA form, the CDR3 reads TGCAGTGCTAGCCCCCCAGGGCTCTATGGCTACACCTTC.